The clone carrying this T cell receptor (beta chain) was counted at least ten times. Antigen: not known. This sample stems from a study of early T cells in non-severe SARS-CoV-2 infection. Study at large: The chains were unpaired, and the sequenced material was bulk RNA from unsorted whole blood. Regarding the study as a whole: Anti-spike CD8 specificities were favored by VDJdb matching, whose results missed private and CD4 specificities.

The TCR library protocol was used to attach unique molecular identifiers. These identifiers were attached to individual cDNA molecules. Using its own MiXCR run on the 5' RACE reads, TCRdb lists one record per CDR3 protein. Altogether fewer than 55,000 distinct CDR3 sequences are present, 4% being singletons, with the ten largest covering roughly 3%. The sequenced material came from whole blood. This clonotype was sampled from an adult who was a healthcare worker with PCR-confirmed SARS-CoV-2 infection or an uninfected control (not recorded which).

The CDR3 DNA is TGTGCCTGGAGGGCCGGGGGTAGCTCCTATAATTCACCCCTCCACTTT. It translates to CAWRAGGSSYNSPLHF. This chain links TRBV30 with TRBJ1-6; D perhaps matches TRBD1 (5 bases). CDR1 GTSNPN and CDR2 SVGIG come from the germline V gene (reference sequence). V was clipped by 3 bases and J by 0 bases, with 12 bases between them. CDR3 size: 16 residues.